One and the same sample provided the 16 T cell receptor beta chains below, sequenced in a study of cytomegalovirus exposure and HLA in healthy donors. PCR primers comprised 60 Vbeta and 13 Jbeta primers. The assay was immunoSEQ multiplex PCR, and TCRdb's table has in-frame clones only and misses some. The repertoire holds 200,000 or so clones, with roughly four fifths as singletons. Input material: PBMCs. These receptors were obtained from a woman aged 40-49 years in good health and CMV-seronegative.

This clone was observed a few times. The chain links TRBV11-1 to TRBJ1-1, with D perhaps matching TRBD1 (5 bases). Trimming took 6 bases from V and 1 from J, leaving 12 bases between them. The germline gives CDR1 SGHAT, CDR2 FQDESV (reference sequence). The CDR3 totals 14 residues. CDR3: CASSPGLRNTEAFF. CDR3 sequence (DNA): TGTGCCAGCAGTCCGGGACTGAGGAACACTGAAGCTTTCTTT.

The V gene is TRBV6-4, the J gene TRBJ2-1; tentatively, D is TRBD2 (7 bases). Trimming took off 4 bases at V and 9 bases at J, with 16 bases between the two ends. CDR1 and CDR2 (germline): MRHNA, SNTAGT. The CDR3 length is 14 residues. The CDR3 reads CASSGLAEGGEQFF. The CDR3 nucleotides are TGTGCCAGCAGTGGACTAGCAGAGGGGGGTGAGCAGTTCTTC.

This clone was counted a single time. V gene TRBV7-8 combines with J gene TRBJ1-5; 8 bases match TRBD1. The germline V gene has CDR1 SGHVS and CDR2 FQNEAQ. This CDR3 comprises 16 residues. V dropped 4 bases and J dropped 4; count of bases not matched to a gene: 9. For the CDR3, the DNA is TGTGCCAGCAGCTCGGACAGGGCCCAACGTAATCAGCCCCAGCATTTT. Protein product: CASSSDRAQRNQPQHF.

The rearrangement joins TRBV19 to TRBJ1-2; maybe TRBD1 (5 bases). The germline V gene encodes CDR1 LNHDA and CDR2 SQIVND (reference sequence). V lost 0 bases and J 7 bases, leaving 21 bases between the germline ends. The CDR3 has 17 amino acids. The CDR3 here is CASSIDHARQTGRGYTF. The CDR3 DNA reads TGTGCCAGTAGTATAGATCATGCCAGACAGACTGGACGTGGCTACACCTTC.

The V gene is TRBV4-1, the J gene TRBJ2-7, with a possible D match to TRBD1 (5 bases). The CDR3 has 15 residues. Per germline, CDR1 MGHRA and CDR2 YSYEKL. Trimming pared 0 bases from V and 0 bases from J, leaving 9 bases between. DNA of the CDR3: TGCGCCAGCAGCCAAGAAGGGGCTAACTCCTACGAGCAGTACTTC. Translated: CASSQEGANSYEQYF.

This clone was detected only a few times. The J gene is TRBJ2-3, the V gene TRBV2, with TRBD2 identical over 9 bases. Trimming cost V 6 bases and J 2 bases; bases outside gene matches: 9. From germline, CDR1 is SNHLY and CDR2 FYNNEI. The CDR3 totals 16 residues. This chain's CDR3 is CASRPSGRPITDTQYF. The CDR3 region has the DNA TGTGCCAGCAGACCCAGCGGGAGGCCCATCACAGATACGCAGTATTTT.

This chain connects TRBV5-1 to TRBJ1-2; 8 bases fit TRBD1. CDR1 and CDR2 (germline): SGHRS, YFSETQ. This CDR3 spans 13 amino acids. V lost 5 bases to trimming and J lost 5 bases; unmatched junction nucleotides: 5. As DNA, the CDR3 is TGCGCCAGCAGTCCAGGGGGCGTTTATGGCTACACCTTC. Amino acids: CASSPGGVYGYTF.

The chain links TRBV5-1 to TRBJ2-5; 8 nucleotides match TRBD2. The J call could be wrong; TRBJ2-7 is a better fit for the DNA end. In germline, CDR1 is SGHRS, CDR2 YFSETQ. CDR3 length equals 16 residues. CDR3 loop: CASSLAGVSGVYEQYF. For the CDR3, the DNA is TGCGCCAGCAGCTTGGCCGGGGTTAGCGGGGTCTACGAGCAGTACTTC.

The chain links TRBV27 to TRBJ1-2, with D perhaps matching TRBD1 (5 bases). Germline CDR1 MNHEY, CDR2 SMNVEV (reference sequence). This CDR3 is 18 amino acids long. V was shortened by 2 bases and J by 4 bases, with 23 bases between the two germline ends. CDR3 nucleotide sequence: TGTGCCAGCAGTTTAATTTATCGGGGGAGACGGAGAATCTATGGCTACACCTTC. Amino acid sequence: CASSLIYRGRRRIYGYTF.

The J gene is TRBJ1-2, the V gene TRBV7-9, with D possibly being TRBD1 (6 bases). Germline CDR1 reads SEHNR; CDR2 reads FQNEAQ (reference sequence). The CDR3 totals 17 residues. With 2 bases removed from V and 6 bases from J, the gap between germline ends came to 22 bases. CDR3 DNA: TGTGCCAGCAGCTTACGGGCGGATACAGGGCGTCGTGATGGCTACACCTTC. Residues: CASSLRADTGRRDGYTF.

This rearrangement joins TRBV10-3 to TRBJ2-3; tentatively, D is TRBD2 (6 bases). V shed 0 bases and J shed 4 bases, with 8 bases lying between them. The CDR3 runs 14 residues. The germline CDR1 and CDR2 sequences are ENHRY and SYGVKD. The chain's CDR3 is CAISESGGADTQYF. The DNA for the CDR3 is TGTGCCATCAGTGAGTCCGGGGGAGCAGATACGCAGTATTTT.

The chain uses TRBV27 and TRBJ2-7; 7 bases agree with TRBD1. V shed 5 bases, J shed 3 bases, and the junction held 13 bases outside the gene matches. This CDR3 region has 16 residues. Germline CDR1 reads MNHEY; CDR2 reads SMNVEV (reference sequence). CDR3 region: CASSTATGTVYYEQYF. CDR3 nucleotide sequence: TGTGCCAGCAGTACGGCTACCGGGACAGTGTACTACGAGCAGTACTTC.

V is TRBV7-3 and J is TRBJ2-5, with TRBD1 as a possible D gene (5 bases). The V end lost 2 bases, the J end lost 1 base, and 8 bases lay between the germline ends. Germline CDR1 SGHTA, CDR2 FQGTGA. The CDR3 has 14 amino acids. CDR3 nucleotide sequence: TGTGCCAGCAGCTTAGGTGGGGCCCAAGAGACCCAGTACTTC. Translation: CASSLGGAQETQYF.

This chain links TRBV30 with TRBJ1-1; D is unresolved. Germline-derived CDR1 and CDR2 are GTSNPN and SVGIG (reference sequence). The CDR3 contains 12 residues. Trimming cost V 0 bases and J 4 bases, with 6 bases left between them. The CDR3 coding sequence is TGTGCCTGGAGTGTATGGGCCACTGAAGCTTTCTTT. It translates to CAWSVWATEAFF.

This chain links TRBV2 with TRBJ1-5; D is possibly TRBD1 (5 bases). Between the trimmed V and J ends, which lost 6 bases and 0 bases, there was a span of 15 bases. Germline V gene data show CDR1 as SNHLY and CDR2 as FYNNEI. The CDR3 covers 16 residues. The CDR3 sequence: CASRFDQGSSNQPQHF. CDR3 sequence (DNA): TGTGCCAGCAGGTTCGACCAGGGTAGTAGCAATCAGCCCCAGCATTTT.

This chain links TRBV7-2 with TRBJ1-2; 8 positions match TRBD1. V lost 4 bases, J lost 3 bases, and 13 bases stayed unmatched. Germline values: CDR1 SGHTA, CDR2 FQGNSA. This CDR3 has 17 residues. The CDR3 DNA reads as TGTGCCAGCAGCTCTACTCCTCAGGGGGCTTCAGACTATGGCTACACCTTC. Residues: CASSSTPQGASDYGYTF.